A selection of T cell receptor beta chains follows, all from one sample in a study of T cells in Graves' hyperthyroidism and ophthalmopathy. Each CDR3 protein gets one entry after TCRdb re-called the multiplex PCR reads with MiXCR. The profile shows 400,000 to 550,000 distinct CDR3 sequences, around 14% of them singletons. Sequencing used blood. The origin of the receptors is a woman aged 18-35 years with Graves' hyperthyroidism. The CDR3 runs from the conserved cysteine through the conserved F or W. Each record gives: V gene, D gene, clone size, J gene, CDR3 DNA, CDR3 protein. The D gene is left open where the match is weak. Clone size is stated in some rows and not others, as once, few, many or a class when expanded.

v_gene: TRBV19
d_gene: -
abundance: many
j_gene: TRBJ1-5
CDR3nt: TGTGCCAGTAGTATAGAGGCAGGTGGACAGCCCCAGCATTTT
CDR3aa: CASSIEAGGQPQHF

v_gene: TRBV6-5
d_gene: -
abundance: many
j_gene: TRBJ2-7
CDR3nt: TGTGCCAGCAGTTACTCGAACACAGACGGCGAGCAGTACTTC
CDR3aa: CASSYSNTDGEQYF

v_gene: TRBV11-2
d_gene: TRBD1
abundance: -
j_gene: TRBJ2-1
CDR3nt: TGTGCCAGCAGCTTAGCAGGGGGCATCTACAATGAGCAGTTCTTC
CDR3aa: CASSLAGGIYNEQFF

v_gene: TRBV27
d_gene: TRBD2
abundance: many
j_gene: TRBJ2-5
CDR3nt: TGTGCCAGCAGTCGGGGACTAGCGGGGGGCTACCAAGAGACCCAGTACTTC
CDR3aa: CASSRGLAGGYQETQYF

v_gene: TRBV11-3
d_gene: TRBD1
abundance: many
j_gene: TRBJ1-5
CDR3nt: TGTGCCAGCAGCCGCCAGGGGGGCAATCAGCCCCAGCATTTT
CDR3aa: CASSRQGGNQPQHF

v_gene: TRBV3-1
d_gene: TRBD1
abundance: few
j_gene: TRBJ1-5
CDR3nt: TGTGCCAGCAGCCGCGGACAGGGTACGAGCAATCAGCCCCAGCATTTT
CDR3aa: CASSRGQGTSNQPQHF

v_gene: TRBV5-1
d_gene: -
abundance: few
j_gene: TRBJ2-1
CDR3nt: TGCGCCAGCAGCTCGCAGGGGGGACGATACAATGAGCAGTTCTTC
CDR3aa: CASSSQGGRYNEQFF

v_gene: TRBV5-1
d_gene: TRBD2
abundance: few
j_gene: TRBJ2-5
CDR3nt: TGCGCCAGCAGCTTGGCGGCTCCTAGCGGGAGAAGGGAGACCCAGTACTTC
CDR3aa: CASSLAAPSGRRETQYF

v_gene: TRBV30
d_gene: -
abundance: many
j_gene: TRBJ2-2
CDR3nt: TGTGCCTGGTCGTGGGAAACCGGGGAGCTGTTTTTT
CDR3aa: CAWSWETGELFF

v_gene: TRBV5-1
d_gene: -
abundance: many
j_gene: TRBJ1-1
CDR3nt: TGCGCCAGCAGCTTGGAGGGACGGCACAACACTGAAGCTTTCTTT
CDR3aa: CASSLEGRHNTEAFF

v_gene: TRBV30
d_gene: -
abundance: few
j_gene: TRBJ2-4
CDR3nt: TGTGCCTGGAGTCCCCGGGGTGTAGCCAAAAACATTCAGTACTTC
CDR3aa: CAWSPRGVAKNIQYF

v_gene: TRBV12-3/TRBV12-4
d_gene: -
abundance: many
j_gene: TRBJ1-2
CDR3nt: TGTGCCAGCAGTTTAGGCAGGCGAACTAACTATGGCTACACCTTC
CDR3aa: CASSLGRRTNYGYTF

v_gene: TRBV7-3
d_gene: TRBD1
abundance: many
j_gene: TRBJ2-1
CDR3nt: TGTGCCAGCAGCAAGATAGGTACAGGGGGCTCCCATGAGCAGTTCTTC
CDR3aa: CASSKIGTGGSHEQFF

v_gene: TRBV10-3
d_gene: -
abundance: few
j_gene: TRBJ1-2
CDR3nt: TGTGCCATCCAGCGGGTGGACGACTATGGCTACACCTTC
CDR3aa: CAIQRVDDYGYTF

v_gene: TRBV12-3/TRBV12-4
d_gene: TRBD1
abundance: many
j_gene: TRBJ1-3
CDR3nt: TGTGCCAGCAGTTTCTGGGACAGCTTATCTGGAAACACCATATATTTT
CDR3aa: CASSFWDSLSGNTIYF

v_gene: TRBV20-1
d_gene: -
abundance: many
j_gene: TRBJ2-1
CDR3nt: TGCAGTGCTCACTACCTTACCTACAATGAGCAGTTCTTC
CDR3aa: CSAHYLTYNEQFF

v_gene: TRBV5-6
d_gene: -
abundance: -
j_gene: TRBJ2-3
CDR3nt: TGTGCCAGCAGCTTGGCAGGGACCCGTGTCACAGATACGCAGTATTTT
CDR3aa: CASSLAGTRVTDTQYF

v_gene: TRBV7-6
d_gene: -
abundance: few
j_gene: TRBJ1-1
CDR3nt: TGTGCCAGCAGCTTAGAGGGACACCCGAGGACTGAAGCTTTCTTT
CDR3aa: CASSLEGHPRTEAFF

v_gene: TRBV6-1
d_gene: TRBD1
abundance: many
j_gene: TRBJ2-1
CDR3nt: TGTGCCAGCAGTGAATGGGGCACAGGGGCGCGTGAGCAGTTCTTC
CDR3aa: CASSEWGTGAREQFF

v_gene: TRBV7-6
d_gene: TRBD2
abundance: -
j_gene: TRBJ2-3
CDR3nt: TGTGCCAGCAGCTTAGTCGGGCTAGCGGGAGGCTCCCTCCTATCCACAGATACGCAGTATTTT
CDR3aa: CASSLVGLAGGSLLSTDTQYF

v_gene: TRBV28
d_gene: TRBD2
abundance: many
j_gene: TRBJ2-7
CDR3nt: TGTTCTTGCGGGAGGGTAGACGAGCAGTACTTC
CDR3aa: CSCGRVDEQYF

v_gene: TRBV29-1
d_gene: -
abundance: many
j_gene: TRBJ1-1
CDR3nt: TGCAGCGGGGACGGGGGGAAGGGTCACACTGAAGCTTTCTTT
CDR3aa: CSGDGGKGHTEAFF

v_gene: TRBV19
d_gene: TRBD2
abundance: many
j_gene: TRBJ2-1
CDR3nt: TGTGCCACCCAAGGGACTAGCGGGAGACGGGGTGAGCAGTTCTTC
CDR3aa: CATQGTSGRRGEQFF

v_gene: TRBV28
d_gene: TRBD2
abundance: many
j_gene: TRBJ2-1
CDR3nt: TGTGCCAGCACCCCTTCCTGGGAGGGGAGGGACAATGAGCAGTTCTTC
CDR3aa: CASTPSWEGRDNEQFF

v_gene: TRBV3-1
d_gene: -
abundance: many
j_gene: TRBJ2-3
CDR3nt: TGTGCCAGCAGCCGTTCGCGGGGACTTCCCCCCACAGATACGCAGTATTTT
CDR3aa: CASSRSRGLPPTDTQYF

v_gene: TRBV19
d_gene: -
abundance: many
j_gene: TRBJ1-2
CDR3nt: TGTGCCAGTAGTCTACGACCGGACAGCCACTATGGCTACACCTTC
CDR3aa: CASSLRPDSHYGYTF

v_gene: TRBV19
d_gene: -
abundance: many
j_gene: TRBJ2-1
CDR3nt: TGTGCCAGTCTGCGCGGAGGTTCCTACAATGAGCAGTTCTTC
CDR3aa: CASLRGGSYNEQFF

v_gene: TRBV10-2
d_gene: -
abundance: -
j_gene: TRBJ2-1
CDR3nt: TGCGCCAGTTCGGAGATTCCTCGCAATGAGCAGTTCTTC
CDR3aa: CASSEIPRNEQFF

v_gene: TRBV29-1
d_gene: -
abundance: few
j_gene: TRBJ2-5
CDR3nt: TGCAGCTGGGCGCCGACCCAAGAGACCCAGTACTTC
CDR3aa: CSWAPTQETQYF

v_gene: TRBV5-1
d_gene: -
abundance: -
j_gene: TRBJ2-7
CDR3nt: TGCGCCAGCAGCTTGGACGTAGGGGAGCAGTACTTC
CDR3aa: CASSLDVGEQYF

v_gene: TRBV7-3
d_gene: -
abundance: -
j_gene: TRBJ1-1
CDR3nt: TGTGCCAGCAGCTTAAGCCTACGGGGAACGAAAGCTTTCTTT
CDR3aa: CASSLSLRGTKAFF

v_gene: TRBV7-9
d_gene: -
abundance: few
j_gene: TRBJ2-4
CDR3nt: TGTGCCAGCAGCCAAAGGACGTTTCAGGGAGCCAAAAACATTCAGTACTTC
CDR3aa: CASSQRTFQGAKNIQYF

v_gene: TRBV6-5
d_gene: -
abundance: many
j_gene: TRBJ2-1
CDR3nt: TGTGCCAGCAGTTACTCGATTTATCCGGGATCGAGGTATGAGCAGTTCTTC
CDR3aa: CASSYSIYPGSRYEQFF

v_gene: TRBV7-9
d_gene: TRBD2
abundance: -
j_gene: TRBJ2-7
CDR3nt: TGTGCCAGCAGCAGACCCGGGAGGCCCTACGAGCAGTACTTC
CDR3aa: CASSRPGRPYEQYF

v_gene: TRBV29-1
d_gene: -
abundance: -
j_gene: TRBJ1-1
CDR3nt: TGCAGCGTTAACAGGAACACTGAAGCTTTCTTT
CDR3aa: CSVNRNTEAFF

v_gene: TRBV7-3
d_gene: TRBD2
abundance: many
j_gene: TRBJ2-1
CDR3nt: TGTGCCAGCAGCTTAACAGGACTAGCGGGAGTCCCTAACTACAATGAGCAGTTCTTC
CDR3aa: CASSLTGLAGVPNYNEQFF

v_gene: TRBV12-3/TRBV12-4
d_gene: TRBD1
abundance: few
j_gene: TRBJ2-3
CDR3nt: TGTGCCAGCAGTTTTAGGGGGCTAACAGATACGCAGTATTTT
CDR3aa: CASSFRGLTDTQYF

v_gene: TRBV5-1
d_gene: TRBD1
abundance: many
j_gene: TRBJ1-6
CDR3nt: TGCGCCAGCAGCTCCAGACAGGGGGGTAATTCACCCCTCCACTTT
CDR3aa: CASSSRQGGNSPLHF

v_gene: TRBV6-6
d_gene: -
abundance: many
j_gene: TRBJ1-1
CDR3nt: TGTGCCAGCAGTTACTCGAGGAGAGCCGGGAACACTGAAGCTTTCTTT
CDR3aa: CASSYSRRAGNTEAFF

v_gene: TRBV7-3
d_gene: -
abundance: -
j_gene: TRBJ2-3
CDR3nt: TGTGCCAGCAGCCCGACCCCGGACTCCCGGTGGGATACGCAGTATTTT
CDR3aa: CASSPTPDSRWDTQYF

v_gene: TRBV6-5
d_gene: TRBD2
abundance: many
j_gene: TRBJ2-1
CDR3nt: TGTGCCAGCAGTTACTCTACTAGCGGGTACAATGAGCAGTTCTTC
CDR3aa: CASSYSTSGYNEQFF

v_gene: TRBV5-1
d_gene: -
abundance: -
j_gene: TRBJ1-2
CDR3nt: TGCGCCAGCACCTTCTCTGGACAGACAAACTATGGCTACACCTTC
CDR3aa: CASTFSGQTNYGYTF

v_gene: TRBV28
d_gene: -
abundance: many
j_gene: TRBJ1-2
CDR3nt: TGTGCCACCGGTAAGGTCTATGGCTACACCTTC
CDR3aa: CATGKVYGYTF

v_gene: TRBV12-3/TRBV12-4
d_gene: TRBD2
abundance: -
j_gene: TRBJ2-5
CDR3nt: TGTGCCAGCATTCAAGCGGGAGCGGGGACCCAGTACTTC
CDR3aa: CASIQAGAGTQYF

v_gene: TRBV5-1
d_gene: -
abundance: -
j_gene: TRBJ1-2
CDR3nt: TGCGCCAGCAGCTTGGCCTCAGGGACTGGGAGTGGCTACACCTTC
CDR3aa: CASSLASGTGSGYTF

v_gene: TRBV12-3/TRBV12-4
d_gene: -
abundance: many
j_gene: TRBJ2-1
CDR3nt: TGTGCCAGCAGTCAGGGGTCGCCCTACAATGAGCAGTTCTTC
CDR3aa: CASSQGSPYNEQFF

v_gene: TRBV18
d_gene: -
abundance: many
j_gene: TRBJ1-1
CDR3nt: TGTGCCAGCTCACCCTGGGAGGGCACTGAAGCTTTCTTT
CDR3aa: CASSPWEGTEAFF

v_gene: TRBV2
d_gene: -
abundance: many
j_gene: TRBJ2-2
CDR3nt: TGTGCCAGCATTGGGCCCCTCAACACCGGGGAGCTGTTTTTT
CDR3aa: CASIGPLNTGELFF